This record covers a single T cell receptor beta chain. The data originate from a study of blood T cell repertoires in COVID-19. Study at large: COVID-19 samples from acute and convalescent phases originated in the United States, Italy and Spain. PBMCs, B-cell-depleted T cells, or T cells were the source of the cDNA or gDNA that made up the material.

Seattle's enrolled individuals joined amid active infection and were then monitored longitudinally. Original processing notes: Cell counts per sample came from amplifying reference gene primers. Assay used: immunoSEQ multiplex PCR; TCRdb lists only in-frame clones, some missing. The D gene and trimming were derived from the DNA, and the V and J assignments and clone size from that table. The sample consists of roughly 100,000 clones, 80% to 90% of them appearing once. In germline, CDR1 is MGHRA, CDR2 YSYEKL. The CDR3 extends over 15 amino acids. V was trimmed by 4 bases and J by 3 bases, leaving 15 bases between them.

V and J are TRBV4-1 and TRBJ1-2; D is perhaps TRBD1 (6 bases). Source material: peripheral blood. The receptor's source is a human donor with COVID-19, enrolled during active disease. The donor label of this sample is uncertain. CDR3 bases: TGCGCCAGCAGCCCCCGGGACAAGTGGGACTATGGCTACACCTTC. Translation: CASSPRDKWDYGYTF.